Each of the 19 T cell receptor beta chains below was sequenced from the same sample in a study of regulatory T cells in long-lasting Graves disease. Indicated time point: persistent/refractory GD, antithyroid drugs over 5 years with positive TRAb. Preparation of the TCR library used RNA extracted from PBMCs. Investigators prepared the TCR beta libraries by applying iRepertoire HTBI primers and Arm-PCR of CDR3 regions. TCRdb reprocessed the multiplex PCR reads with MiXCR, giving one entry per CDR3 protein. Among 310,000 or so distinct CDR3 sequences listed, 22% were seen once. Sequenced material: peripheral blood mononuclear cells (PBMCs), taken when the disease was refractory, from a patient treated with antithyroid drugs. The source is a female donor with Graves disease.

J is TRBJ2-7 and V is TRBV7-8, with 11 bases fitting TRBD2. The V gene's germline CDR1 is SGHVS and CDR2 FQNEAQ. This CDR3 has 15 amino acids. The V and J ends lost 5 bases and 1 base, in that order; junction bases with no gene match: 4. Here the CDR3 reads CASSILAGVSYEQYF. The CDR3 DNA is TGTGCCAGCAGCATACTAGCGGGAGTTTCCTACGAGCAGTACTTC. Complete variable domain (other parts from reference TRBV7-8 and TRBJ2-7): GAGVSQSPRYKVAKRGQDVALRCDPISGHVSLFWYQQALGQGPEFLTYFQNEAQLDKSGLPSDRFFAERPEGSVSTLKIQRTQQEDSAVYLCASSILAGVSYEQYFGPGTRLTVT.

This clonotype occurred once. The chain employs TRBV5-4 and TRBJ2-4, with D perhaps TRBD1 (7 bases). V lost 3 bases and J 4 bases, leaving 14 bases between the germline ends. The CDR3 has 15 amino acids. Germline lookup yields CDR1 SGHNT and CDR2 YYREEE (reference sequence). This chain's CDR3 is CASSSPGGLKNIQYF. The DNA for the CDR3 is TGTGCCAGCAGCTCGCCAGGGGGGCTGAAAAACATTCAGTACTTC.

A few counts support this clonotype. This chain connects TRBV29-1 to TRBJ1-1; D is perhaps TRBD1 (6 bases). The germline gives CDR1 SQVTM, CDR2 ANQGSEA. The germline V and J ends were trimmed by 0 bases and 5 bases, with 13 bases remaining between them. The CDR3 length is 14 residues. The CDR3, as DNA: TGCAGCGTTGAAGATCTTTGGGGGGCTACTGAAGCTTTCTTT. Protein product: CSVEDLWGATEAFF.

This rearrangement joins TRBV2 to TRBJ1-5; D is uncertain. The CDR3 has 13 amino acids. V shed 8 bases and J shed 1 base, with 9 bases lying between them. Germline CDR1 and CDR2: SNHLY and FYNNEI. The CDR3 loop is CASSPLSNQPQHF. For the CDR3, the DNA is TGTGCCAGCTCACCACTAAGCAATCAGCCCCAGCATTTT.

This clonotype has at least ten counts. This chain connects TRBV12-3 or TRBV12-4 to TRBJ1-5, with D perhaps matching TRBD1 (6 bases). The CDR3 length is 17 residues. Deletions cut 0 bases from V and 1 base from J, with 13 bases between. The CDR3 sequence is CASSLAGWGRSNQPQHF. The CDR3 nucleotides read TGTGCCAGCAGTTTAGCGGGTTGGGGGCGAAGCAATCAGCCCCAGCATTTT.

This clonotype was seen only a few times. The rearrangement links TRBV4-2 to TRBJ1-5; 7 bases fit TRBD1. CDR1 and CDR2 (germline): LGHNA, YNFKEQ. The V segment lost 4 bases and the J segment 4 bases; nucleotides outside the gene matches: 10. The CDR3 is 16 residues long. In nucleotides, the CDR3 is TGTGCCAGCAGCCTTCAATGGGCAGGGGGAAATCAGCCCCAGCATTTT. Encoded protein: CASSLQWAGGNQPQHF.

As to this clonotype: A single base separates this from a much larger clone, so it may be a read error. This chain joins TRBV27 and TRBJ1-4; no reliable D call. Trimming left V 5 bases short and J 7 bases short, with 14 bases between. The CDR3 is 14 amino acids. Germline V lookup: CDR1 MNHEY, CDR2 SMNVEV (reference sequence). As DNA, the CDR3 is TGTGCCAGCAGTCCCGCCGGACCGTCTGAAAAACTGTTTTTT. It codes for CASSPAGPSEKLFF.

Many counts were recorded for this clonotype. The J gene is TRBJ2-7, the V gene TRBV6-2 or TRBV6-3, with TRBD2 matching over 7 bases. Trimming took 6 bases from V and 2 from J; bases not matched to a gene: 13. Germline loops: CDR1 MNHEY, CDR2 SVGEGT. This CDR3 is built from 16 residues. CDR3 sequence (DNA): TGTGCCAGCAGCTGGGCCGGGCTAGCGGACCCCTACGAGCAGTACTTC. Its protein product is CASSWAGLADPYEQYF.

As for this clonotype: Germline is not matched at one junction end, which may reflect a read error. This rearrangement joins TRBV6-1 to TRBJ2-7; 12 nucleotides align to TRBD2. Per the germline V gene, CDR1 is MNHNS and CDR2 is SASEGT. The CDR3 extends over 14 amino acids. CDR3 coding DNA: TGTACCAGCAGGATGACTAGCGGGAGACACGAGCAGTACTTC. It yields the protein CTSRMTSGRHEQYF.

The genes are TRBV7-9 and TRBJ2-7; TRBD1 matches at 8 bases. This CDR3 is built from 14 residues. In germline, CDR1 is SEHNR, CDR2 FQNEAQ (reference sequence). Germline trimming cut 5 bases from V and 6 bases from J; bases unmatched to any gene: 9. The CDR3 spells CASSPDRVFSEQYF. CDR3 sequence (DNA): TGTGCCAGCAGCCCGGACAGGGTCTTTTCCGAGCAGTACTTC.

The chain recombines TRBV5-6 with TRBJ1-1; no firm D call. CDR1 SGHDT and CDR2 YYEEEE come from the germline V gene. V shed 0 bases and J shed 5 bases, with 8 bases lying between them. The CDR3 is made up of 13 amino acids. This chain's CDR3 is CASSLGAWTEAFF. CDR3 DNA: TGTGCCAGCAGCTTGGGGGCGTGGACTGAAGCTTTCTTT.

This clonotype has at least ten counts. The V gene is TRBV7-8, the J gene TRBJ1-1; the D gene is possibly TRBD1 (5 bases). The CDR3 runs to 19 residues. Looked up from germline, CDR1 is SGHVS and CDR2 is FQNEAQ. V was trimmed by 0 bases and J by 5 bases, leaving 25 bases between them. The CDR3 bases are TGTGCCAGCAGCTTAGCGTCTACGGGACGGGCTATCCGGGGGACTGAAGCTTTCTTT. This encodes CASSLASTGRAIRGTEAFF.

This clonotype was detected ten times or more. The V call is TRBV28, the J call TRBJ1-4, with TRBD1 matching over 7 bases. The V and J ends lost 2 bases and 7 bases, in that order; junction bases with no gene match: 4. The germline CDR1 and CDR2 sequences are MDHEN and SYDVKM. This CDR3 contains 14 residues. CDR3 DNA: TGTGCCAGCAGTTTACGACAGGGAAGTGAAAAACTGTTTTTT. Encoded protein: CASSLRQGSEKLFF. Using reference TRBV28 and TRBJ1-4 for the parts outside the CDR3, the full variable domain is DVKVTQSSRYLVKRTGEKVFLECVQDMDHENMFWYRQDPGLGLRLIYFSYDVKMKEKGDIPEGYSVSREKKERFSLILESASTNQTSMYLCASSLRQGSEKLFFGSGTQLSVL.

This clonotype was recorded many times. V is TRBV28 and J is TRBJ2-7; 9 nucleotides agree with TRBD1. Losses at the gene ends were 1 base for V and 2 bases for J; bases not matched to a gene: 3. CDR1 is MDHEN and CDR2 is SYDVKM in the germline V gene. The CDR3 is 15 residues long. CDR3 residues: CASSLSGTGTYEQYF. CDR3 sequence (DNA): TGTGCCAGCAGTTTATCCGGGACAGGGACCTACGAGCAGTACTTC. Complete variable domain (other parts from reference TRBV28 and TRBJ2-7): DVKVTQSSRYLVKRTGEKVFLECVQDMDHENMFWYRQDPGLGLRLIYFSYDVKMKEKGDIPEGYSVSREKKERFSLILESASTNQTSMYLCASSLSGTGTYEQYFGPGTRLTVT.

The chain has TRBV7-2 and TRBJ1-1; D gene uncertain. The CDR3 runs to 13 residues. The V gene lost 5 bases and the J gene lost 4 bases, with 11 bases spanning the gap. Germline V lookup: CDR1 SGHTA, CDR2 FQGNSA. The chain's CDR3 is CASSPEGGTEAFF. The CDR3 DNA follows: TGTGCCAGCAGCCCCGAAGGTGGCACTGAAGCTTTCTTT.

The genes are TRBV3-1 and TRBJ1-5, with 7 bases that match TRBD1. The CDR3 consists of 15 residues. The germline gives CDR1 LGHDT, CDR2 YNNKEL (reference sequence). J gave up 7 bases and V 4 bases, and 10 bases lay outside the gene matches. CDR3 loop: CASSRETGPGQPQHF. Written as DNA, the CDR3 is TGTGCCAGCAGCCGAGAGACAGGGCCGGGGCAGCCCCAGCATTTT.

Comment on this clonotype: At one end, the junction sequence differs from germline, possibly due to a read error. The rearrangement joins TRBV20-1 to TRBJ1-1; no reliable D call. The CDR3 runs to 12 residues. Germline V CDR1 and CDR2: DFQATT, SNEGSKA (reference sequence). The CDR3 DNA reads TGCACTGCTAATGGAGGAAACACTGAAGCTTTCTTT. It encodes CTANGGNTEAFF.

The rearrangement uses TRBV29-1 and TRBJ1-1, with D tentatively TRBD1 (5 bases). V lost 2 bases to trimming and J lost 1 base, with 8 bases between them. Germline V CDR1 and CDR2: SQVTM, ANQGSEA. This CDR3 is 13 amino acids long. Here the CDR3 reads CSVENQGNTEAFF. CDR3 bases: TGCAGCGTTGAAAATCAGGGGAACACTGAAGCTTTCTTT.

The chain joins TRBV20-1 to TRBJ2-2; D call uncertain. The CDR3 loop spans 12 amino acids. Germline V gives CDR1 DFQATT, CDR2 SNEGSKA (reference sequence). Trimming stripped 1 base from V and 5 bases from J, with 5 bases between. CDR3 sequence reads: CSARGQTGELFF. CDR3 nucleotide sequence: TGCAGTGCTAGAGGCCAAACCGGGGAGCTGTTTTTT.